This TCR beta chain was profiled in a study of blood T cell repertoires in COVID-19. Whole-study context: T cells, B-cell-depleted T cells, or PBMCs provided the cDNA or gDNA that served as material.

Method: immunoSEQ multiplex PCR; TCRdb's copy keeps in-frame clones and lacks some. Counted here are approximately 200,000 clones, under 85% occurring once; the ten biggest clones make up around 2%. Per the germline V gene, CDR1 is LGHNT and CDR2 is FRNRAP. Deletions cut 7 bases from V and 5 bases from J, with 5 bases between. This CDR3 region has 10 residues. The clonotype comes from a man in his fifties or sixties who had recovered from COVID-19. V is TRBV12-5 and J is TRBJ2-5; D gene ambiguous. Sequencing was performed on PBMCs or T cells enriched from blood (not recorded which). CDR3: CASARETQYF. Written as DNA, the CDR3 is TGTGCTAGTGCCCGGGAGACCCAGTACTTC. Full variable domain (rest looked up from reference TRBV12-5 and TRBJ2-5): DARVTQTPRHKVTEMGQEVTMRCQPILGHNTVFWYRQTMMQGLELLAYFRNRAPLDDSGMPKDRFSAEMPDATLATLKIQPSEPRDSAVYFCASARETQYFGPGTRLLVL.